This TCR beta chain was observed in a study of shared clonotypes between healthy human individuals. At the level of the study: Ranging from 18 to 49 in age, donors were two women and a few men.

Clones were sequenced by immunoSEQ multiplex PCR, and TCRdb holds only the in-frame ones, with some missing. The profile shows about 1.5 million clones, over 95% of them singletons. CDR1 SGHRS and CDR2 YFSETQ come from the germline V gene. With V trimmed by 3 bases and J by 1 base, 8 bases remained unmatched. CDR3 length: 16 residues. The sequence came from a man aged 25-40 years in good health. Specimen: naive CD4+ T cells sorted from blood. Subset: CD45RA+ positively selected. V is TRBV5-1 and J is TRBJ2-3, with 7 positions matching TRBD2. The DNA for the CDR3 is TGCGCCAGCAGCTCAGGACTAGTTTTTGGCACAGATACGCAGTATTTT. Protein sequence: CASSSGLVFGTDTQYF.